These T cell receptor beta chains were read from a single sample in a study of immune heterogeneity within non-small cell lung tumors. TCRdb reprocessed the multiplex PCR reads with MiXCR, giving one entry per CDR3 protein. The sample records around 11,000 distinct CDR3 sequences, 25% to 30% being singletons. Sequences were obtained from lung tumor tissue. The receptor source for this set is a woman in her forties or fifties with non-small cell lung cancer. Both conserved end residues are part of each CDR3. D genes are given only for firm matches. Rows may omit the clone size; those that give it use once, few, many or a size class.

d_call,v_call,j_call,clone_size,cdr3_aa,cdr3_nt
TRBD1,TRBV2,TRBJ2-1,many,CASSAWTGNYNEQFF,TGTGCCAGCAGTGCCTGGACAGGGAACTACAATGAGCAGTTCTTC
.,TRBV27,TRBJ2-6,.,CASSPWKSGANVLTF,TGTGCCAGCAGTCCCTGGAAATCTGGGGCCAACGTCCTGACTTTC
.,TRBV7-9,TRBJ2-1,many,CASSLVGGGNNNEQFF,TGTGCCAGCAGCTTAGTGGGGGGAGGAAACAACAATGAGCAGTTCTTC
TRBD2,TRBV28,TRBJ2-1,.,CAGSFSGRAFDNEQFF,TGTGCCGGCAGTTTTAGTGGGAGGGCCTTCGACAATGAGCAGTTCTTC
.,TRBV30,TRBJ1-6,medium-sized,CAWSRLGAMSSSYNSPLHF,TGTGCCTGGAGTCGCCTGGGGGCCATGTCAAGCTCCTATAATTCACCCCTCCACTTT
.,TRBV18,TRBJ2-7,medium-sized,CASSPGDPSYEQYF,TGTGCCAGCTCACCAGGGGACCCATCCTACGAGCAGTACTTC
TRBD2,TRBV3-1,TRBJ2-1,.,CASSQVSAGGSRNEQFF,TGTGCCAGCAGCCAAGTTAGCGCGGGGGGTTCACGCAATGAGCAGTTCTTC
.,TRBV19,TRBJ1-1,once,CASSLSTSVAFF,TGTGCCAGTTCTTTAAGTACGAGTGTGGCTTTCTTT
.,TRBV19,TRBJ1-1,few,CASARGAEVFF,TGTGCCAGTGCCAGGGGTGCTGAAGTTTTCTTT
TRBD1,TRBV19,TRBJ2-1,.,CASSIVRTGAYNEQFF,TGTGCCAGTAGTATAGTAAGGACAGGAGCGTACAATGAGCAGTTCTTC
.,TRBV20-1,TRBJ2-3,many,CSARDGRGDTQYF,TGCAGTGCTAGAGATGGTAGGGGGGATACGCAGTATTTT